This TCR beta chain is from a study of technical replicates of blood from a handful of donors. Germline V gives CDR1 SQVTM, CDR2 ANQGSEA. The CDR3 covers 13 residues. Losses at the gene ends were 1 base for V and 4 bases for J; bases not matched to a gene: 3. Clones were sequenced by immunoSEQ multiplex PCR, and TCRdb holds only the in-frame ones, with some missing. The sample lists 8,500 to 10,000 clones, 91% seen once, with roughly 9.7% in the top ten. The specimen was PBMCs. The TCR originated in a human donor in good health. V and J are TRBV29-1 and TRBJ2-7; 8 positions agree with TRBD1. The CDR3 DNA is TGCAGCGTTGAAGGAGGACAGGGTTACGAGCAGTACTTC. This sequence encodes CSVEGGQGYEQYF.